Included here is one TCR beta chain sequence, with context. Its antigen remains unidentified. This sample stems from a study of a mutant IDH1 vaccine in newly diagnosed glioma. Sample time point: week 11, during vaccination. Vaccination comprised doses that each held 300 ug of mutant IDH1 20-mer peptide, plus topical imiquimod. Germline CDR1 is MGHRA and CDR2 is YSYEKL. The CDR3 has 12 residues. V dropped 4 bases and J dropped 5; count of bases not matched to a gene: 1. The assay was immunoSEQ multiplex PCR, and TCRdb's table has in-frame clones only and misses some. Among around 62,000 clones listed, around 91% were seen once. Study-level points and caveats: Evidence of vaccine-induced immune responses was documented in less than 95% of patients.

The gene calls are TRBV4-1 and TRBJ2-5; 7 nucleotides agree with TRBD1. The source is a man in his forties or fifties with glioma. The sequencing here drew on PBMCs, taken from a glioma patient whose treatment included an IDH1 peptide vaccine. The chain's CDR3 is CASSPDRETQYF. For the CDR3, the DNA is TGCGCCAGCAGCCCGGACAGGGAGACCCAGTACTTC.